Listed below are T cell receptor beta chains from one sample, sequenced in a study of blood T cell repertoires in COVID-19. This table comes from immunoSEQ multiplex PCR, and its TCRdb copy is limited to in-frame clones, with some not included. The sample carries some 150,000 clones, approximately 80% recorded once. Source material: peripheral blood. The receptors come from a human donor in a cohort sampled during active COVID-19. CDR3s include the opening cysteine and the closing phenylalanine or tryptophan. Each record gives: CDR3 length, J gene, V gene, CDR3 protein.

length: 14
J: TRBJ1-4
V: TRBV28
CDR3: CASSFPSRLEKLFF

length: 13
J: TRBJ2-7
V: TRBV6-5
CDR3: CASSDRTWYEQYF

length: 13
J: TRBJ1-2
V: TRBV7-2
CDR3: CASSLGLNYGYTF

length: 14
J: TRBJ2-7
V: TRBV3-1/TRBV3-2
CDR3: CASSQVPQSYEQYF

length: 13
J: TRBJ2-5
V: TRBV5-1
CDR3: CASSTQGKETQYF

length: 12
J: TRBJ2-3
V: TRBV4-3
CDR3: CASSQGSGTQYF

length: 14
J: TRBJ2-1
V: TRBV7-8
CDR3: CASSLGEKYNEQFF

length: 15
J: TRBJ1-6
V: TRBV19
CDR3: CASSPRPVGDSPLHF

length: 15
J: TRBJ2-1
V: TRBV7-2
CDR3: CASSANGGPTYEQFF

length: 14
J: TRBJ1-1
V: TRBV6-6
CDR3: CASSYSAGNTEAFF

length: 15
J: TRBJ1-2
V: TRBV7-2
CDR3: CASSLVTVGYYGYTF

length: 17
J: TRBJ1-4
V: TRBV11-3
CDR3: CASSLSSNAPTNEKLFF

length: 16
J: TRBJ2-3
V: TRBV18
CDR3: CASSLRLHSSTDTQYF

length: 15
J: TRBJ2-7
V: TRBV5-1
CDR3: CASSLEWGVIHEQYF

length: 16
J: TRBJ1-1
V: TRBV28
CDR3: CASSFNPLDSNTEAFF

length: 11
J: TRBJ2-5
V: TRBV28
CDR3: CASQERETQYF

length: 13
J: TRBJ1-6
V: TRBV7-2
CDR3: CASSLGTGSALHF

length: 16
J: TRBJ1-1
V: TRBV19
CDR3: CASSMGYRGEGTEAFF

length: 13
J: TRBJ2-5
V: TRBV5-6
CDR3: CASSVDSQETQYF

length: 16
J: TRBJ2-1
V: TRBV4-3
CDR3: CASSTTTSGGAVEQFF